This T cell receptor beta chain emerged from a study of cytomegalovirus exposure and HLA in healthy donors. Turning to this clone: Its cognate antigen is unknown.

In the PCR, 60 Vbeta and 13 Jbeta primers were used. Generated by immunoSEQ multiplex PCR, the TCRdb table keeps only in-frame clones and is missing some. The sample table includes about 170,000 clones. The study's findings and limits: Across HLA loci, a later analysis found differing TCR association rates, with DRB1 most and HLA-C fewest.

The specimen was PBMCs. This receptor was identified in a woman aged 18-29 years in good health and CMV-seropositive.

In DNA form, the CDR3 reads TGTGCCAGCAGCTTGAGCGGTCGGACTGAGCAGTTCTTC. Residues: CASSLSGRTEQFF. This rearrangement joins TRBV5-4 to TRBJ2-1, with a possible D match to TRBD2 (5 bases). The germline V gene encodes CDR1 SGHNT and CDR2 YYREEE (reference sequence). Trimming took off 1 base at V and 9 bases at J, with 11 bases between the two ends. The CDR3 contains 13 residues. The full variable domain, completed using reference TRBV5-4 and TRBJ2-1, is ETGVTQSPTHLIKTRGQQVTLRCSSQSGHNTVSWYQQALGQGPQFIFQYYREEENGRGNFPPRFSGLQFPNYSSELNVNALELDDSALYLCASSLSGRTEQFFGPGTRLTVL.